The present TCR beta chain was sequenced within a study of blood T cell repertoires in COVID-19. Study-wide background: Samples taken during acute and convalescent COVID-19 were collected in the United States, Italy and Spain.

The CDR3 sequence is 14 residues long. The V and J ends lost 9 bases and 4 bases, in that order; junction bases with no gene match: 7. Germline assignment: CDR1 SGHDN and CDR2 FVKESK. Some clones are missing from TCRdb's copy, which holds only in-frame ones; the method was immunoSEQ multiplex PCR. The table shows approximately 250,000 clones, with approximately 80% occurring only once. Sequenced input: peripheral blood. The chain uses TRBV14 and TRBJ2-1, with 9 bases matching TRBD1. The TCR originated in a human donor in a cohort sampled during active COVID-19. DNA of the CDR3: TGTGCCAGTAGGACCGGGACAGGGTACAATGAGCAGTTCTTC. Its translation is CASRTGTGYNEQFF.